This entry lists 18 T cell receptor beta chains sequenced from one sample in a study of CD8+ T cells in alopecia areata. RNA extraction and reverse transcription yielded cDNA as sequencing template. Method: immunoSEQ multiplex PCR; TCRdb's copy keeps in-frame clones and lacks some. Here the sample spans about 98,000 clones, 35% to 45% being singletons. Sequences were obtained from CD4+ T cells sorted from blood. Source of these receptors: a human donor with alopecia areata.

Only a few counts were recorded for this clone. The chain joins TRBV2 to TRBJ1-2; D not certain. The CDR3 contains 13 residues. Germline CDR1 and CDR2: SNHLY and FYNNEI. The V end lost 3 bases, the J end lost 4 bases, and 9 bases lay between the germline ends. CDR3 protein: CASSESRSYGYTF. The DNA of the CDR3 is TGTGCCAGCAGTGAGTCCAGAAGCTATGGCTACACCTTC.

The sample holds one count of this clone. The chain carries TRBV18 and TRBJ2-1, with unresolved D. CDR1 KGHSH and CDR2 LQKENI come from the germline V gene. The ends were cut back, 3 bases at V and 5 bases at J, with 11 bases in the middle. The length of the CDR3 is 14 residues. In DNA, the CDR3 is TGTGCCAGCTCACCGGGTCGGGTAAACAATGAGCAGTTCTTC. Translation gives CASSPGRVNNEQFF.

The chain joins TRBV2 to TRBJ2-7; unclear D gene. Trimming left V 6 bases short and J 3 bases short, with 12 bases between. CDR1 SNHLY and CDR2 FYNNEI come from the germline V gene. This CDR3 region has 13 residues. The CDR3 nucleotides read TGTGCCAGCAGGACCGCCTTTGTCTACGAGCAGTACTTC. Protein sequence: CASRTAFVYEQYF.

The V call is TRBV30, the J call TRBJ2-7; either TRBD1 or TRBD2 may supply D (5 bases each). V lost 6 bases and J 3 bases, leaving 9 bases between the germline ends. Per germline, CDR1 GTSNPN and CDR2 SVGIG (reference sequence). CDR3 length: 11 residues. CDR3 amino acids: CACGASYEQYF. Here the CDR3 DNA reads TGTGCCTGCGGGGCAAGCTACGAGCAGTACTTC.

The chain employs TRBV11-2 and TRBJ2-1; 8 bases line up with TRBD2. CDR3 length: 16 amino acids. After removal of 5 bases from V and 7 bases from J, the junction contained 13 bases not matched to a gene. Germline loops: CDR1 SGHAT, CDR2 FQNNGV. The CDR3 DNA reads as TGTGCCAGCAGCCCAAGACCCAGCGGGAGTCTAAATGAGCAGTTCTTC. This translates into CASSPRPSGSLNEQFF.

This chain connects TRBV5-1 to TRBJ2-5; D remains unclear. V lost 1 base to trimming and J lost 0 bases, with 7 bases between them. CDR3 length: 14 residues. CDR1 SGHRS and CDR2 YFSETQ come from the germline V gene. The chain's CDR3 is CASSLMSDQETQYF. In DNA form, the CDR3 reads TGCGCCAGCAGCTTGATGTCGGACCAAGAGACCCAGTACTTC.

DNA of the CDR3: TGCAGCGCCGGCGGAGGACCCTACGAGCAGTACTTC. Translating it yields CSAGGGPYEQYF. The chain links TRBV29-1 to TRBJ2-7; a possible D gene is TRBD2 (5 bases). V was trimmed by 7 bases and J by 2 bases, leaving 12 bases between them. The CDR3 loop spans 12 amino acids. Germline V gene sequence: CDR1 SQVTM, CDR2 ANQGSEA.

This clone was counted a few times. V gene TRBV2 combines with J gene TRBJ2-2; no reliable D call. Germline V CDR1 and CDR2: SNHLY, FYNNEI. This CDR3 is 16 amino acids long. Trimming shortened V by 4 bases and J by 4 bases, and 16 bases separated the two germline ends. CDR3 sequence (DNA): TGTGCCAGCAGTGTCCGTGGGCTGGACCTCACCGGGGAGCTGTTTTTT. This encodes CASSVRGLDLTGELFF.

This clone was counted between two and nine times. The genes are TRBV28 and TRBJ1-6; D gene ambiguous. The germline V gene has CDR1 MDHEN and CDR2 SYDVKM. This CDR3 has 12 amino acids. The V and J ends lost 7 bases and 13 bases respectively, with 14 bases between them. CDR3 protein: CASKKGSMPLHF. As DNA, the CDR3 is TGTGCCAGCAAGAAGGGATCTATGCCCCTCCACTTT.

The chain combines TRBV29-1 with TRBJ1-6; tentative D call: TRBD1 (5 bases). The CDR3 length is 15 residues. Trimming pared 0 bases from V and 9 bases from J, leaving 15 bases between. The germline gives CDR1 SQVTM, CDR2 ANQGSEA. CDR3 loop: CSVEDRTGFGSPLHF. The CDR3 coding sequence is TGCAGCGTTGAAGATCGAACAGGCTTTGGTTCACCCCTCCACTTT. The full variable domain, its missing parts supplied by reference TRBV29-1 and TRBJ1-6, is SAVISQKPSRDICQRGTSLTIQCQVDSQVTMMFWYRQQPGQSLTLIATANQGSEATYESGFVIDKFPISRPNLTFSTLTVSNMSPEDSSIYLCSVEDRTGFGSPLHFGNGTRLTVT.

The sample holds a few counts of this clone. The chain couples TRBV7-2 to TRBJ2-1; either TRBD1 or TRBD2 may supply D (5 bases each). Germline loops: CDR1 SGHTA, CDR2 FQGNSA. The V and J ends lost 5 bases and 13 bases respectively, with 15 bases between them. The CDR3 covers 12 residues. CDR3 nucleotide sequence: TGTGCCAGCAGCCTCGGGGACCTCACACAGTTCTTC. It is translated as CASSLGDLTQFF. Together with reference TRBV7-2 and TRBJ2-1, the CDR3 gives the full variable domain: GAGVSQSPSNKVTEKGKDVELRCDPISGHTALYWYRQSLGQGLEFLIYFQGNSAPDKSGLPSDRFSAERTGGSVSTLTIQRTQQEDSAVYLCASSLGDLTQFFGPGTRLTVL.

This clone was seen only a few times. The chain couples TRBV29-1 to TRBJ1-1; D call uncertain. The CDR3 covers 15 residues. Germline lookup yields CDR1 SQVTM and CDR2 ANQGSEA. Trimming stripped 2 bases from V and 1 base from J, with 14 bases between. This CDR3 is CSVEPLGGPNTEAFF. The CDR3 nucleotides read TGCAGCGTTGAACCGCTTGGCGGCCCGAACACTGAAGCTTTCTTT.

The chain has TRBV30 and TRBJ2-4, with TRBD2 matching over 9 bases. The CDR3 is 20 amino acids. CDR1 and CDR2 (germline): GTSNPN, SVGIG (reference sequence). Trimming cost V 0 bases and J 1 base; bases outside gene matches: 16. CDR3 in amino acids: CAWSVRLWREGEFAKNIQYF. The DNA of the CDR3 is TGTGCCTGGAGTGTCCGTCTGTGGCGGGAGGGGGAATTTGCCAAAAACATTCAGTACTTC.

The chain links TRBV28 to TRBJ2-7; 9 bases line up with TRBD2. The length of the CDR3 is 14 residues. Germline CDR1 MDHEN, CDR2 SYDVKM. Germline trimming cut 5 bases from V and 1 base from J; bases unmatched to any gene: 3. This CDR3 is CASSGSGGSYEQYF. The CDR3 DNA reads TGTGCCAGCAGTGGTAGCGGGGGATCCTACGAGCAGTACTTC.

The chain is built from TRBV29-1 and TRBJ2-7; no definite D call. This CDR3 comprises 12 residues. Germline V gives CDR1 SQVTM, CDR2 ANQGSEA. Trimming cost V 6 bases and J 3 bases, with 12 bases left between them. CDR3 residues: CSVQAENYEQYF. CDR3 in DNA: TGCAGCGTCCAGGCAGAGAACTACGAGCAGTACTTC.

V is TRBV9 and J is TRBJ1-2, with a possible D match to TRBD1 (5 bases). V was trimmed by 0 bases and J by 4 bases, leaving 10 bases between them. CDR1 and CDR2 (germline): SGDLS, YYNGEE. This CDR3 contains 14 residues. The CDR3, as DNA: TGTGCCAGCAGCGTAGGGGGCCACCCCTATGGCTACACCTTC. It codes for CASSVGGHPYGYTF.

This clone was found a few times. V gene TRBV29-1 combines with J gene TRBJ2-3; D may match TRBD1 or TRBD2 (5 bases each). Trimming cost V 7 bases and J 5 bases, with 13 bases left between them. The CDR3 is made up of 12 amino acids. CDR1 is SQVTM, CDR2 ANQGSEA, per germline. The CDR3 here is CSAAEGIDTQYF. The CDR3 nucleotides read TGCAGCGCCGCCGAGGGGATAGATACGCAGTATTTT.

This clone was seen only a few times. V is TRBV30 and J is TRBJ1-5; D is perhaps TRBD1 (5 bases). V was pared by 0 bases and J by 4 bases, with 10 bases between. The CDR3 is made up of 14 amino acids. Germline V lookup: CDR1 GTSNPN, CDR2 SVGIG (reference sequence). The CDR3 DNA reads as TGTGCCTGGAGTGTATTCACAGGTAATCAGCCCCAGCATTTT. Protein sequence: CAWSVFTGNQPQHF.